This T cell receptor (beta chain) was identified in a study of blood T cell repertoires in COVID-19 (dated by TCRdb to the early 2020s). Context from the whole study: Collaborator samples came from the United States, Italy and Spain and covered acute and convalescent phases of COVID-19. The prospective study material was composed of cDNA or gDNA derived from T cells, B-cell-depleted T cells, or PBMCs. Deeply sampled blood TCRbeta repertoires from subjects exposed to, actively infected with, or recovered from COVID-19 were included in the dataset. The repertoires were released in a freely available public database meant as a resource for research on the immune response to SARS-CoV-2. Samples were obtained from the ongoing ImmuneRACE study (first 160 participants) and from about 1,300 subjects provided by 6 global collaborators. Nearly every sample came with metadata listing a de-identified subject ID, COVID-19 status, age in years and sex. Where HLA class I and class II types were available, the types were taken from metadata supplied by the sample provider, not from assay-based typing. What the authors observed across the whole study: Clinical and demographic metadata were provided uncurated, with the amount varying by source and participant.

Turning to this clone: Its specific antigen is unknown. The sample holds no much larger clone one base away, and base qualities are not on file.

As encoded in the germline V gene, CDR1 is MNHEY while CDR2 is SVGAGI. Relative to germline, V is 7 bases shorter and J is 0 bases shorter, with 11 bases between their ends. The CDR3 has 14 amino acids, counting the end cysteine and phenylalanine. Only the CDR3 region is kept as DNA, spanning 42 bases read in frame from base 1. The immunoSEQ Assay, a bias-controlled multiplex PCR, was used to amplify TCRbeta CDR3 regions from genomic DNA. The authors processed their data as follows. Within the assay, amplification of reference gene primers was used to estimate how many nucleated cells each sample contained. To quantify the absolute abundance of each unique TCRbeta CDR3 rearrangement, sequence reads were collapsed and filtered. For each sample, productive Simpson clonality was calculated by taking the square root of Simpson's diversity index across productive rearrangements. Entries here come from immuneACCESS through TCRdb and include only in-frame sequences with V and J called. Some clones fail to appear in such tables; in the studies checked, an unresolved V gene covers under half of the shortfall, and the cause of the remainder is unknown. The V and J calls and the clone size are those of that table, but D and trimming were determined from the DNA. Within this sample are some 200,000 clones, with about 80% of them counted one time only. In total, the top ten clones hold approximately 2.4% of the sample.

Whole blood was collected in K2EDTA tubes by collaborating institutions according to the institutions' own protocols. For TCRbeta analysis, collaborators shipped samples in one of three forms: frozen whole blood, isolated PBMCs, or DNA extracted from either of those sample types. Source material: peripheral blood. The V and J segments used are TRBV6-5 and TRBJ2-3; matching of 6 bases hints at TRBD2 as the D gene. This TCR derives from a human donor with acute or convalescent COVID-19. The donor label of this sample is uncertain. The DNA sequence is TGTGCCAGCATCCACGGAGGGAGCACAGATACGCAGTATTTT. Protein translation: CASIHGGSTDTQYF.